The 19 T cell receptor beta chains listed next were all sequenced from one sample in a study of T cells in Graves' hyperthyroidism and ophthalmopathy. TCR beta CDR3 regions were amplified from RNA. The HTBI primer set drove a first-round RT-PCR of the TCR CDR3. One entry per CDR3 protein, called by TCRdb with MiXCR from the multiplex PCR reads. Of about 350,000 distinct CDR3 sequences listed, approximately 17% were seen once; the top ten hold 34%. The sample was blood. These receptors originate from a woman in her twenties or thirties with Graves' hyperthyroidism that later progressed to Graves' ophthalmopathy.

This clonotype was observed a handful of times. V gene TRBV18 combines with J gene TRBJ2-1, with 8 positions matching TRBD2. This CDR3 contains 17 residues. J lost 7 bases, V lost 0 bases, and 11 bases had no gene match. In germline, CDR1 is KGHSH, CDR2 LQKENI. The CDR3 is CASSPPTSGLSGNEQFF. DNA for the CDR3: TGTGCCAGCTCACCACCCACTAGCGGCCTTTCGGGAAATGAGCAGTTCTTC.

About this clonotype itself: With a much larger clone just one base away, this may be a read error. This chain connects TRBV11-2 to TRBJ1-4; D is uncertain. This CDR3 region has 18 residues. Germline V gives CDR1 SGHAT, CDR2 FQNNGV. The CDR3 sequence: CASSFGSIGLSTNEKPFF. CDR3 DNA sequence: TGTGCCAGCAGCTTTGGCTCTATCGGGCTATCAACTAATGAAAAACCGTTTTTT.

This clonotype was detected ten times or more. The rearrangement links TRBV20-1 to TRBJ1-2; D not certain. V was cut by 0 bases and J by 4 bases, with 12 bases left in between. This CDR3 contains 14 residues. CDR1 is DFQATT and CDR2 is SNEGSKA in the germline V gene (reference sequence). CDR3 residues: CSARDYNGLYGYTF. The CDR3 coding sequence is TGCAGTGCTAGAGATTACAACGGGCTCTATGGCTACACCTTC.

This clonotype was detected many times. The chain uses TRBV7-9 and TRBJ1-5; D call uncertain. V was cut by 5 bases and J by 2 bases, with 4 bases left in between. The germline CDR1 and CDR2 sequences are SEHNR and FQNEAQ (reference sequence). CDR3 length: 12 amino acids. The DNA of the CDR3 is TGTGCCAGCAGCCGCCGCAATCAGCCCCAGCATTTT. Translation: CASSRRNQPQHF.

This clonotype was detected a few times. This rearrangement joins TRBV11-2 to TRBJ2-3, with TRBD1 identical over 10 bases. V shed 0 bases and J 6 bases; nucleotides not matched to a gene: 6. The CDR3 extends over 16 amino acids. Looked up from germline, CDR1 is SGHAT and CDR2 is FQNNGV. As DNA, the CDR3 is TGTGCCAGCAGCTTAGACCTCGGGACAGGGGCGGATACGCAGTATTTT. Protein: CASSLDLGTGADTQYF.

This clonotype was counted at least ten times. The chain is built from TRBV5-1 and TRBJ2-7, with a possible D match to TRBD2 (5 bases). The CDR3 has 13 amino acids. Germline CDR1 is SGHRS and CDR2 is YFSETQ. Trimming stripped 0 bases from V and 5 bases from J, with 9 bases between. The CDR3: CASSLAIGNEQYF. CDR3 nucleotide sequence: TGCGCCAGCAGCTTGGCGATCGGGAACGAGCAGTACTTC.

This clonotype has more than one count but fewer than ten. The chain couples TRBV27 to TRBJ2-7; no clear D gene. CDR1 and CDR2 (germline): MNHEY, SMNVEV (reference sequence). The V end lost 3 bases, the J end lost 2 bases, and 11 bases lay between the germline ends. This CDR3 is 14 amino acids long. CDR3 nucleotide sequence: TGTGCCAGCAGTTTGGGTGCTTCCGCCTACGAGCAGTACTTC. It encodes CASSLGASAYEQYF.

In this sample, this clonotype turned up many times. The rearrangement uses TRBV24-1 and TRBJ2-2; the match to TRBD1 covers 7 bases. This CDR3 spans 16 amino acids. Trimming took 6 bases from V and 2 from J; bases not matched to a gene: 8. In germline, CDR1 is KGHDR, CDR2 SFDVKD. This chain's CDR3 is CATSSATGLNTGELFF. The CDR3 DNA is TGTGCCACCAGTTCGGCGACAGGGCTCAACACCGGGGAGCTGTTTTTT.

The genes are TRBV6-1 and TRBJ1-1; no reliable D call. The germline CDR1 and CDR2 sequences are MNHNS and SASEGT. Trimming pared 2 bases from V and 3 bases from J, leaving 16 bases between. This CDR3 is 16 amino acids long. The CDR3: CASSELPPPAYTEAFF. As DNA, the CDR3 is TGTGCCAGCAGTGAATTACCACCCCCTGCTTACACTGAAGCTTTCTTT.

This clonotype was picked up a small number of times. CDR3 in DNA: TGCGCCAGCAGCCGAGTGGGTTCGAACACCGGGGAGCTGTTTTTT. This gives the protein CASSRVGSNTGELFF. V is TRBV4-1 and J is TRBJ2-2; D gene unclear. The V end was cut by 4 bases, the J end by 0 bases, with 9 bases between. The germline CDR1 and CDR2 sequences are MGHRA and YSYEKL. The length of the CDR3 is 15 residues.

This clonotype came up many times. The J gene is TRBJ1-6, the V gene TRBV30, with D hard to call. This CDR3 has 17 residues. With 0 bases removed from V and 0 bases from J, the gap between germline ends came to 12 bases. CDR1 GTSNPN and CDR2 SVGIG come from the germline V gene (reference sequence). CDR3 in amino acids: CAWSVFAVTSYNSPLHF. The CDR3 region has the DNA TGTGCCTGGAGTGTATTCGCAGTCACCTCCTATAATTCACCCCTCCACTTT.

This clonotype has ten or more counts. V is TRBV2 and J is TRBJ2-3; the match to TRBD2 covers 14 bases. The CDR3 consists of 16 residues. Germline V gives CDR1 SNHLY, CDR2 FYNNEI. J was trimmed by 6 bases and V by 6 bases; bases with no gene match: 8. The CDR3 loop reads CASSEGLAGEFDTQYF. The DNA of the CDR3 is TGTGCCAGCAGCGAGGGACTAGCGGGAGAATTTGATACGCAGTATTTT. Full variable domain (remainder filled in from reference TRBV2 and TRBJ2-3): EPEVTQTPSHQVTQMGQEVILRCVPISNHLYFYWYRQILGQKVEFLVSFYNNEISEKSEIFDDQFSVERPDGSNFTLKIRSTKLEDSAMYFCASSEGLAGEFDTQYFGPGTRLTVL.

At least ten counts were recorded for this clonotype. This chain links TRBV6-6 with TRBJ1-6; D not resolved. Germline CDR1 MNHNY, CDR2 SVGAGI (reference sequence). V was pared by 2 bases and J by 5 bases, with 7 bases between. The CDR3 runs to 14 residues. Written as DNA, the CDR3 is TGTGCCAGCAGTTACGGGCCGCATAATTCACCCCTCCACTTT. Encoded protein: CASSYGPHNSPLHF.

This sequence joins TRBV10-3 and TRBJ2-1; possible D gene TRBD1, 5 bases. The CDR3 runs 13 residues. Germline values: CDR1 ENHRY, CDR2 SYGVKD. V lost 3 bases to trimming and J lost 10 bases, with 13 bases between them. In nucleotides, the CDR3 is TGTGCCATCAGTGAAGCTCAACAGGACGAGCAGTTCTTC. Protein sequence: CAISEAQQDEQFF.

The genes are TRBV2 and TRBJ1-4; D is undetermined. Per germline, CDR1 SNHLY and CDR2 FYNNEI. The ends were cut back, 5 bases at V and 5 bases at J, with 9 bases in the middle. This CDR3 region has 13 residues. The CDR3 loop is CASSSAQNEKLFF. The CDR3 DNA follows: TGTGCCAGCAGTTCCGCCCAGAATGAAAAACTGTTTTTT.

The chain links TRBV5-1 to TRBJ2-1; D gene unclear. The length of the CDR3 is 13 residues. From germline, CDR1 is SGHRS and CDR2 YFSETQ. Trimming pared 2 bases from V and 7 bases from J, leaving 10 bases between. In DNA form, the CDR3 reads TGCGCCAGCAGCTTTTTAGGAGCGAATGAGCAGTTCTTC. Translation: CASSFLGANEQFF.

The chain links TRBV19 to TRBJ1-5; maybe TRBD1 (6 bases). V was pared by 3 bases and J by 0 bases, with 12 bases between. The germline gives CDR1 LNHDA, CDR2 SQIVND (reference sequence). The CDR3 length is 16 residues. The CDR3 sequence: CASSMDSFNSNQPQHF. The CDR3 DNA is TGTGCCAGTAGTATGGACAGTTTTAATAGCAATCAGCCCCAGCATTTT.

This clonotype has ten or more counts. V and J are TRBV30 and TRBJ1-1; D is perhaps TRBD1 (5 bases). CDR3 size: 13 residues. V was cut by 5 bases and J by 1 base, with 11 bases left in between. From germline, CDR1 is GTSNPN and CDR2 SVGIG (reference sequence). CDR3 nucleotides: TGTGCCTGGGGGTCCAGGGCGAACACTGAAGCTTTCTTT. Translated, it gives CAWGSRANTEAFF.

The chain carries TRBV7-2 and TRBJ2-1; D is unresolved. This CDR3 is 16 amino acids long. Germline CDR1 is SGHTA and CDR2 is FQGNSA. V lost 3 bases and J lost 0, with 12 bases in between. CDR3 loop: CASSFYGPSSYNEQFF. CDR3 coding DNA: TGTGCCAGCAGCTTTTACGGCCCTAGCTCCTACAATGAGCAGTTCTTC.